Below, 6 T cell receptor beta chains from the same sample are listed, as sequenced in a study of siplizumab effects on memory and regulatory T cells. The data were produced by immunoSEQ multiplex PCR, yet TCRdb's version contains in-frame clones alone and is incomplete. Altogether 85,000 to 130,000 clones are present, around 95% being singletons, with the ten largest covering under 0.65%. The sample comprised Tregs sorted from blood. The receptors come from a human donor in good health.

The chain combines TRBV28 with TRBJ1-2, with a weak D call TRBD1 (5 bases). Germline V gives CDR1 MDHEN, CDR2 SYDVKM. The V end was cut by 8 bases, the J end by 5 bases, with 6 bases between. This CDR3 has 10 amino acids. The chain's CDR3 is CASGTYGYTF. The CDR3 coding sequence is TGTGCCAGCGGGACGTATGGCTACACCTTC.

This chain's CDR3 is CAIDPTGGSGANVLTF. CDR3 sequence (DNA): TGTGCCATCGACCCCACAGGGGGCTCTGGGGCCAACGTCCTGACTTTC. This chain joins TRBV10-3 and TRBJ2-6, with 8 bases fitting TRBD1. Germline lookup yields CDR1 ENHRY and CDR2 SYGVKD. The CDR3 is 16 amino acids. V lost 8 bases, J lost 0 bases, and 6 bases stayed unmatched.

The J gene is TRBJ1-1, the V gene TRBV10-2; D is ambiguous. From germline, CDR1 is WSHSY and CDR2 SAAADI. V lost 2 bases, J lost 0 bases, and 10 bases lay in between. This CDR3 contains 15 residues. In nucleotides, the CDR3 is TGCGCCAGCAGTGAGAGGCAGTTCCTGAACACTGAAGCTTTCTTT. The encoded protein is CASSERQFLNTEAFF.

The J gene is TRBJ1-3, the V gene TRBV23-1; D is perhaps TRBD1 (6 bases). TRBV23-1 is placed among ORFs of uncertain function. The CDR3 length is 16 residues. V was trimmed by 6 bases and J by 5 bases, leaving 20 bases between them. The DNA of the CDR3 is TGCGCCAGCAGCAAAGGGTTTCCGACAGGCAGAAACACCATATATTTT. Translation: CASSKGFPTGRNTIYF.

This chain uses TRBV5-6 with TRBJ2-7; possible D gene TRBD2, 5 bases. CDR1 is SGHDT, CDR2 YYEEEE, per germline. The V end was cut by 4 bases, the J end by 3 bases, with 11 bases between. The CDR3 is made up of 13 amino acids. This CDR3 reads CASSLWTGYEQYF. CDR3 sequence (DNA): TGTGCCAGCAGCCTGTGGACTGGCTACGAGCAGTACTTC.

The chain carries TRBV6-5 and TRBJ1-3, with D tentatively TRBD1 (5 bases). The CDR3 is 15 residues long. The ends were cut back, 3 bases at V and 0 bases at J, with 9 bases in the middle. Germline-derived CDR1 and CDR2 are MNHEY and SVGAGI. The CDR3 region is CASSYSGSSGNTIYF. CDR3 in DNA: TGTGCCAGCAGTTATTCAGGGAGCTCTGGAAACACCATATATTTT.